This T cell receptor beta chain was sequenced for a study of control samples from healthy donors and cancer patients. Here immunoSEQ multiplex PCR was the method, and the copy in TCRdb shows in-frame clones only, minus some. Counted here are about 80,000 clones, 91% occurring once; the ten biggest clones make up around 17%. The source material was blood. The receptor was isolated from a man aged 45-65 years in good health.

The CDR3 bases are TGCAGCGTACTACAGGGGAACTATGGCTACACCTTC. This codes for CSVLQGNYGYTF. The rearrangement links TRBV29-1 to TRBJ1-2; TRBD1 matches 7 bases. CDR1 is SQVTM and CDR2 is ANQGSEA in the germline V gene. The V segment lost 6 bases and the J segment 2 bases; nucleotides outside the gene matches: 3. The CDR3 runs 12 residues.